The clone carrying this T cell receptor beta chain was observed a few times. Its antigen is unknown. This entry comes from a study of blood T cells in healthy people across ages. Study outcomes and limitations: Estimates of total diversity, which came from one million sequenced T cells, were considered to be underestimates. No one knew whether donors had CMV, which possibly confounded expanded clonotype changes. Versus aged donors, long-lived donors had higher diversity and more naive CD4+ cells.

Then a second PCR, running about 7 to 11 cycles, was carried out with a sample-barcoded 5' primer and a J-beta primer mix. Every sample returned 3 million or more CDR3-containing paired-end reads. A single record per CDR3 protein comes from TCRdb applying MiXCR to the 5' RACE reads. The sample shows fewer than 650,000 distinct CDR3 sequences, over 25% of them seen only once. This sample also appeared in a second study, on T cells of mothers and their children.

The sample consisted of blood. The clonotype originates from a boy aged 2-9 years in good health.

CDR3 nucleotides: TGTGCCAGCTCACCATTGGGATCCGAGCAGTACTTC. Translation: CASSPLGSEQYF. The rearrangement uses TRBV18 and TRBJ2-1, with D unresolved. Matching the DNA end better, TRBJ2-7 makes the J call doubtful. Looked up from germline, CDR1 is KGHSH and CDR2 is LQKENI. The CDR3 length is 12 residues.